This TCR beta chain was captured in a study of T cell repertoires in cytomegalovirus infection. Study context: HLA-C-restricted CMV epitopes, recently identified, and well-studied HLA-B-restricted ones were used by the study. CMV infection plus the matching HLA type was flagged by public TCR beta signatures.

Via MiXCR, TCRdb re-called the reads, giving one row per CDR3 protein. The sample lists roughly 90,000 distinct CDR3 sequences, approximately 32% occurring once. Of note for this clonotype: Antigen specificity is unknown.

Study-wide results and limits: Accumulated public TCR beta family frequency recognized individuals carrying CMV together with the relevant HLA. Dominant in the ex vivo response were TCR beta clonotypes restricted by HLA-C and specific for CMV.

This CDR3 is 15 amino acids long. Unmatched junction bases numbered 4, after V lost 4 bases and J lost 3 bases. Germline-derived CDR1 and CDR2 are MGHRA and YSYEKL. The source of this sequence is a human donor in good health (CMV status not recorded). Some clones in this sample may be carry-over from other donors' samples. This chain uses TRBV4-1 with TRBJ1-5; 9 bases fit TRBD1. Material: CD8+ T cells from cultured PBMCs, obtained from culture after CMV antigen stimulation. The CDR3 DNA sequence: TGCGCCAGCAGCCGGAGACAGGGGGACAATCAGCCCCAGCATTTT. As protein: CASSRRQGDNQPQHF.